The 2 T cell receptor beta chains given below trace back to one sample, sequenced in a study of human T cells and chemical hapten exposure (dated by TCRdb to 2020 to 2022). The time point tag for this specimen amounts to: patch test 1, 2 weeks after DPC sensitization. This specimen's treatment or condition label, interpreted: therapeutic diphenylcyclopropenone sensitization with weekly scalp DPC. Library method: RACE. The sequencing machine was a NextSeq 500. TCRdb took the public reads, trimmed them with fastp at Q25, ran MiXCR for clone calling and kept in-frame beta chains. Each entry is one CDR3 protein sequence, shown with its most common DNA and genes. This sample holds roughly 190,000 distinct CDR3 sequences; more than 20% were observed only once. In total, the top ten clones hold about 6.7% of the sample. Sequencing was performed on whole blood, taken in connection with sensitization to the hapten diphenylcyclopropenone (DPC). These receptor sequences come from a woman between 50 and 59 years old with alopecia areata. Some clones in this sample may be carry-over from other donors' samples.

This clonotype was counted a few times. The chain has TRBV28 and TRBJ1-1; D possibly corresponds to TRBD1 (6 bases). The CDR3 contains 14 residues. V lost 2 bases and J lost 6, with 13 bases in between. Per the germline V gene, CDR1 is MDHEN and CDR2 is SYDVKM. The CDR3 DNA reads as TGTGCCAGCAGTTTAATTGGACAGCAGTCTGAAGCTTTCTTT. It translates to CASSLIGQQSEAFF.

There are a few counts of this clonotype. V gene TRBV27 combines with J gene TRBJ2-1, with 10 nucleotides matching TRBD2. The CDR3 runs 16 residues. V shed 4 bases and J 8 bases; nucleotides not matched to a gene: 11. The germline V gene encodes CDR1 MNHEY and CDR2 SMNVEV (reference sequence). The CDR3 bases are TGTGCCAGCAGTTATTTCGGGGCTAGCGGGAGTCATGAGCAGTTCTTC. Translating gives CASSYFGASGSHEQFF.